One sample yielded the 5 T cell receptor beta chains listed below, sequenced in a study of cytomegalovirus exposure and HLA in healthy donors. This PCR relied on a set of 60 Vbeta primers and 13 Jbeta primers. Profiled with immunoSEQ multiplex PCR; TCRdb holds only in-frame clones, not every one. The profile shows approximately 150,000 clones, less than 90% of them singletons. Sequenced input: PBMCs. Every receptor here comes from a boy aged 2 to 9 in good health and CMV-seronegative.

This clone was counted between two and nine times. The chain uses TRBV5-1 and TRBJ1-1, with TRBD1 as a possible D gene (5 bases). Deletions cut 6 bases from V and 1 base from J, with 16 bases between. CDR3 length: 15 residues. The V gene's germline CDR1 is SGHRS and CDR2 YFSETQ. CDR3 in amino acids: CASMAPTAKNTEAFF. The CDR3 bases are TGCGCCAGCATGGCCCCGACAGCCAAGAACACTGAAGCTTTCTTT.

This rearrangement joins TRBV5-1 to TRBJ1-5; 10 bases line up with TRBD1. This CDR3 contains 15 residues. V lost 7 bases and J lost 6; bases outside the gene matches: 10. Germline assignment: CDR1 SGHRS and CDR2 YFSETQ. Written as DNA, the CDR3 is TGCGCCAGCCGCATAACCTGGGACAGGGGTCAGCCCCAGCATTTT. Translated: CASRITWDRGQPQHF.

A remark on this clone: The same CDR3 can be traced to other DNA sequences in this sample. The rearrangement links TRBV5-1 to TRBJ1-1, with a possible D match to TRBD1 (5 bases). V was cut by 5 bases and J by 1 base, with 12 bases left in between. The germline V gene has CDR1 SGHRS and CDR2 YFSETQ. The CDR3 spans 14 residues. CDR3: CASSLGGRNTEAFF. For the CDR3, the DNA is TGCGCCAGCAGTCTGGGGGGGAGGAACACTGAAGCTTTCTTT. Together with reference TRBV5-1 and TRBJ1-1, the CDR3 gives the full variable domain: KAGVTQTPRYLIKTRGQQVTLSCSPISGHRSVSWYQQTPGQGLQFLFEYFSETQRNKGNFPGRFSGRQFSNSRSEMNVSTLELGDSALYLCASSLGGRNTEAFFGQGTRLTVV.

CDR3 nucleotides: TGCGCCAGCAGCTTTGGACTAGCGGGACTCAACACCGGGGAGCTGTTTTTT. Amino acids: CASSFGLAGLNTGELFF. The rearrangement joins TRBV5-1 to TRBJ2-2; 12 bases line up with TRBD2. The length of the CDR3 is 17 residues. Germline-derived CDR1 and CDR2 are SGHRS and YFSETQ. V was clipped by 2 bases and J by 2 bases; unmatched bases: 4.

The chain combines TRBV5-1 with TRBJ2-2; no firm D call. The CDR3 runs to 15 residues. V shed 0 bases and J shed 0 bases, with 6 bases lying between them. CDR1 and CDR2 from the germline V gene are SGHRS and YFSETQ. CDR3 amino acids: CASSLGPPNTGELFF. The CDR3 nucleotides are TGCGCCAGCAGCTTGGGGCCGCCGAACACCGGGGAGCTGTTTTTT.